This T cell receptor beta chain was retrieved from a study of T-cell memory formation after mild COVID-19 (dated by TCRdb to about 2021). About the study as a whole: TCR sequence clusters from the two donors were largely donor specific. T-cell clones expanding and contracting after mild COVID-19 in two donors were tracked by longitudinal TCRalpha and TCRbeta repertoire sequencing. The cohort was made up of two young adult volunteers, one female and one male, who were previously healthy. Study-level results and caveats: Only a couple of mild cases were covered in the study, and larger cohorts including severe cases with pre-infection samples were considered necessary. SARS-CoV-2 specificity was not confirmed for the second-wave clones peaking on day 37. The detection of some responding clones in pre-infection memory suggests that pre-existing cross-reactive memory T cells joined the SARS-CoV-2 response. Clones that contracted from day 15 to 85 showed balanced CD4/CD8 phenotypes, whereas a second wave of clones that expanded from day 15 to 37 leaned towards CD4+. Contracting CD4+ clones turned up mainly in the CM and EM memory subsets, whereas EMRA was where CD8+ clones were enriched.

Notes on this clonotype: Its target antigen remains unknown. No base quality values were provided; no much bigger clone lies one nucleotide off.

The germline V gene gives CDR1 as KGHSH and CDR2 as LQKENI. Inclusive of the bounding cysteine and phenylalanine, the CDR3 is 17 residues long. The only DNA kept is the CDR3, 51 bases in frame from the first base. Trimming leaves V shorter by 3 bases and J shorter by 7 bases, with the junction holding 13 bases beyond the gene matches. Ficoll-Paque density gradient centrifugation was used to isolate PBMCs. Sequencing was performed on an Illumina NovaSeq 6000. Using 5'RACE with constant-segment primers, TCRalpha and TCRbeta cDNA libraries were constructed, with sample barcodes and unique molecular identifiers added in the process. Trizol reagent was used to extract RNA from every sample. Library amplification was performed in two PCR steps, and a second sample barcode and Illumina TruSeq adapters were introduced in the second step. Sequencing of the libraries was done on an Illumina NovaSeq, producing 2 x 150 bp paired-end reads. As for the original processing: Reads were demultiplexed and collapsed into UMI-guided consensus sequences with migec v1.2.7. Using mixcr v2.1.11, UMI consensuses were aligned to TRA and TRB V and J templates and then assembled into clonotypes. Expanded or contracted clonotypes were those called significant by both edgeR and NoisET, with noise models trained on biological replicates. edgeR calls used a false discovery rate-adjusted p below 0.01 and a log2 fold-change threshold of 1. As an exploratory analysis of dynamics, max-normalized trajectories of the 1000 most abundant clonotypes were examined by PCA with hierarchical clustering. Separately sequenced CD4+ and CD8+ repertoires were used to assign the CD4 or CD8 phenotype of responding clones. TCRdb trimmed the raw reads at Q25, called clones with MiXCR and kept productive beta chains. For every CDR3 protein sequence, its rows merge into one entry that carries the most common genes and DNA. The V and J calls, along with clone size, are taken from TCRdb and not from the paper's own processing. This sample holds 250,000 to 300,000 distinct CDR3 sequences; roughly 15% were observed only once. The biggest ten clones account for approximately 23% of the sample.

Sequenced sample: PBMCs or a T cell subset sorted from them (not recorded which). This receptor was identified in a young man who had mild COVID-19 (a few samples of this study predate the infection). The sample titles of this study are shuffled in the database, so cell type and time point are left out; the donor was told from shared clones. The V and J segments used are TRBV18 and TRBJ2-1, and 9 bases in between align with TRBD1. The CDR3 region has the sequence CASSPLLQGAFGNEQFF. At the DNA level, the sequence is TGTGCCAGCTCACCGTTGTTACAGGGGGCTTTTGGTAATGAGCAGTTCTTC.